A single sample gave rise to the 17 T cell receptor beta chains below, sequenced in a study of immune characteristics of hereditary and idiopathic chronic pancreatitis. This table comes from immunoSEQ multiplex PCR, and its TCRdb copy is limited to in-frame clones, with some not included. Of around 9,400 clones listed, around 79% were seen once; the top ten hold over 12%. The pancreas tissue came from patients undergoing total pancreatectomy with islet autotransplantation. Sequenced sample: pancreas tissue with idiopathic chronic pancreatitis. The receptors derive from a human donor with chronic pancreatitis.

The chain couples TRBV7-9 to TRBJ2-1, with 10 bases aligning to TRBD2. J was trimmed by 2 bases and V by 5 bases; bases with no gene match: 3. The germline CDR1 and CDR2 sequences are SEHNR and FQNEAQ (reference sequence). CDR3 size: 15 residues. The CDR3 DNA reads TGTGCCAGCAGCGTAAGCGGGGGGGCCTACAATGAGCAGTTCTTC. Protein product: CASSVSGGAYNEQFF.

The rearrangement uses TRBV5-1 and TRBJ2-3; the D is unclear. The germline V gene encodes CDR1 SGHRS and CDR2 YFSETQ. The CDR3 contains 15 residues. Trimming took off 1 base at V and 6 bases at J, with 15 bases between the two ends. CDR3 DNA sequence: TGCGCCAGCAGCTTGTATGGCCAAGTGGGGGATACGCAGTATTTT. Amino acids: CASSLYGQVGDTQYF.

V and J are TRBV15 and TRBJ2-3, with 7 bases aligning to TRBD2. V lost 3 bases and J lost 2; bases outside the gene matches: 5. Germline assignment: CDR1 LNHNV and CDR2 YYDKDF (reference sequence). The CDR3 runs to 15 residues. The CDR3 protein is CATSSGGINTDTQYF. For the CDR3, the DNA is TGTGCCACCAGCAGCGGGGGGATCAACACAGATACGCAGTATTTT.

V usage is TRBV28 and J usage is TRBJ2-7; either TRBD1 or TRBD2 may supply D (5 bases each). The CDR3 is made up of 12 amino acids. Germline lookup yields CDR1 MDHEN and CDR2 SYDVKM. CDR3 region: CASSYRGRRCDV. CDR3 DNA: TGTGCCAGCAGCTACCGGGGCCGCCGGTGTGACGTC.

The chain is built from TRBV20-1 and TRBJ1-2; no clear D. Germline V lookup: CDR1 DFQATT, CDR2 SNEGSKA (reference sequence). Trimming pared 3 bases from V and 0 bases from J, leaving 17 bases between. The CDR3 sequence is 16 residues long. The CDR3 sequence is CSASFTRGGSNYGYTF. In nucleotides, the CDR3 is TGCAGTGCTAGTTTCACACGCGGAGGGTCTAACTATGGCTACACCTTC.

This clone was counted only a few times. This chain uses TRBV19 with TRBJ2-7; TRBD1 agrees at 7 bases. V dropped 3 bases and J dropped 3; count of bases not matched to a gene: 2. CDR1 LNHDA and CDR2 SQIVND come from the germline V gene (reference sequence). The CDR3 length is 13 residues. CDR3 protein: CASSIGQDYEQYF. In nucleotides, the CDR3 is TGTGCCAGTAGTATTGGACAGGACTACGAGCAGTACTTC.

Here the CDR3 reads CASSSGRGLGEKLFF. The CDR3 DNA is TGTGCCAGCAGTTCCGGCAGAGGGCTTGGTGAAAAACTGTTTTTT. The chain has TRBV28 and TRBJ1-4; D is unclear. Germline-derived CDR1 and CDR2 are MDHEN and SYDVKM. The CDR3 extends over 15 amino acids. V lost 4 bases and J lost 7, with 16 bases in between.

This chain links TRBV6-6 with TRBJ2-3; 10 nucleotides match TRBD2. J gave up 4 bases and V 4 bases, and 2 bases lay outside the gene matches. The CDR3 has 14 amino acids. Germline V gives CDR1 MNHNY, CDR2 SVGAGI (reference sequence). DNA of the CDR3: TGTGCCAGCAGTTTCAGCGGGGGGGCAGATACGCAGTATTTT. This codes for CASSFSGGADTQYF.

CDR3 nucleotides: TGTGCCAGCAGTTTAAGGGTTCCGGGACTAGCAGGACAAGAGACCCAGTACTTC. Its protein is CASSLRVPGLAGQETQYF. This chain links TRBV27 with TRBJ2-5, with 9 positions matching TRBD2. V lost 2 bases, J lost 2 bases, and 12 bases stayed unmatched. Germline V lookup: CDR1 MNHEY, CDR2 SMNVEV (reference sequence). The CDR3 extends over 18 amino acids.

The chain is built from TRBV4-2 and TRBJ2-2; perhaps D is TRBD1 or TRBD2 (5 bases each). Trimming stripped 2 bases from V and 3 bases from J, with 10 bases between. The CDR3 length is 15 residues. Germline V gene data show CDR1 as LGHNA and CDR2 as YNFKEQ. CDR3 protein: CASSQRRGDTGELFF. In DNA, the CDR3 is TGTGCCAGCAGCCAAAGGCGAGGGGACACCGGGGAGCTGTTTTTT.

The rearrangement links TRBV6-1 to TRBJ2-7, with TRBD2 as a possible D gene (6 bases). The CDR3 runs to 14 residues. V was trimmed by 2 bases and J by 3 bases, leaving 11 bases between them. CDR1 MNHNS and CDR2 SASEGT come from the germline V gene. This CDR3 is CASSEIRRGYEQYV. The CDR3 nucleotides read TGTGCCAGCAGTGAAATAAGGAGGGGCTACGAGCAGTACGTC.

Here the CDR3 reads CASSVGSGTGRETQYF. The CDR3, as DNA: TGTGCCAGCAGCGTAGGTTCCGGGACAGGGAGGGAGACCCAGTACTTC. The chain carries TRBV9 and TRBJ2-5, with 9 bases lining up with TRBD1. The V gene end was trimmed by 0 bases and the J gene end by 5 bases; junction bases not matched to a gene: 8. Germline CDR1 and CDR2: SGDLS and YYNGEE. The CDR3 extends over 16 amino acids.

The chain employs TRBV15 and TRBJ1-5; unclear D gene. The V gene lost 5 bases and the J gene lost 4 bases, with 21 bases spanning the gap. The germline gives CDR1 LNHNV, CDR2 YYDKDF (reference sequence). The CDR3 spans 17 residues. The CDR3 DNA follows: TGTGCCACCAGCCCCCTTAATACAGAGGCCGGGAATCAGCCCCAGCATTTT. Translation gives CATSPLNTEAGNQPQHF.

J is TRBJ1-2 and V is TRBV12-3 or TRBV12-4; D unclear. The CDR3 sequence is 12 residues long. V was cut by 6 bases and J by 6 bases, with 11 bases left in between. For the CDR3, the DNA is TGTGCCAGCAGGCTTACTACAGATGGCTACACCTTC. It specifies CASRLTTDGYTF.

The chain employs TRBV27 and TRBJ2-2, with 10 bases aligning to TRBD2. The CDR3 spans 15 residues. The junction had 10 bases not matched to a gene; V was cut back by 7 bases and J by 8 bases. CDR1 and CDR2 (germline): MNHEY, SMNVEV (reference sequence). Here the CDR3 reads CASIKRGGETGELFF. The CDR3 region has the DNA TGTGCCAGCATAAAGCGGGGGGGCGAAACTGGGGAGCTGTTTTTT.

This clone showed up just once. This chain joins TRBV4-1 and TRBJ1-3, with no clear D. V lost 1 base, J lost 0 bases, and 13 bases lay in between. This CDR3 contains 17 residues. CDR1 and CDR2 (germline): MGHRA, YSYEKL. Here the CDR3 DNA reads TGCGCCAGCAGCCAAGGCGGGCGGAAGGGCTCTGGAAACACCATATATTTT. Protein product: CASSQGGRKGSGNTIYF.

This clone was seen a handful of times. V and J are TRBV19 and TRBJ1-1; possible D gene TRBD1, 5 bases. Trimming removed 0 bases at V and 0 bases at J, with 8 bases between. The CDR3 has 15 residues. CDR1 and CDR2 (germline): LNHDA, SQIVND (reference sequence). The CDR3 sequence is CASSIEGGLNTEAFF. CDR3 coding DNA: TGTGCCAGTAGTATAGAGGGGGGTCTGAACACTGAAGCTTTCTTT. The variable domain in full, completed from reference TRBV19 and TRBJ1-1, reads DGGITQSPKYLFRKEGQNVTLSCEQNLNHDAMYWYRQDPGQGLRLIYYSQIVNDFQKGDIAEGYSVSREKKESFPLTVTSAQKNPTAFYLCASSIEGGLNTEAFFGQGTRLTVV.